This TCR beta chain was retrieved from a study of blood T cells in healthy people across ages. This clonotype was recorded a few times. Its antigen is currently unknown. Study-level findings and limits: Higher diversity and more naive CD4+ cells were features of long-lived donors, compared to aged donors.

Germline V gene lookup returns CDR1 KGHDR and CDR2 SFDVKD. Trimming stripped 4 bases from V and 1 base from J, with 9 bases between. The length of the CDR3 is 14 residues. A second PCR of 7 to 11 cycles used a sample-barcoded 5' primer and a J-beta primer mix. TCRdb reprocessed the 5' RACE reads via MiXCR and lists one record per CDR3 protein. The sample yields about 780,000 distinct CDR3 sequences, 25% to 30% seen once. Every sample had a minimum of 6 million PBMCs isolated. There were at least 6 micrograms of total RNA extracted from every sample. This sample was also put to use in a study of T cells of mothers and their children. Turning to that study: Not a single persistent microchimeric T cell clone was detected.

The sequenced sample consisted of blood. The chain combines TRBV24-1 with TRBJ2-5, with a tentative D call TRBD1 (5 bases). This sequence was found in a boy younger than 18 in good health. The CDR3 is CATSDLQAQETQYF. The CDR3 DNA sequence: TGTGCCACCAGTGACCTACAGGCCCAAGAGACCCAGTACTTC.